This TCR beta chain was observed in a study of T-cell reconstitution after alpha-beta-depleted transplantation in children. Unique molecular identifiers were built into the TCRbeta library. Via MiXCR, TCRdb re-called the PCR reads, giving one row per CDR3 protein. The sample has a few hundred thousand distinct CDR3 sequences; 25% to 30% are singletons. With V trimmed by 6 bases and J by 6 bases, 15 bases remained unmatched. This CDR3 has 17 amino acids. CDR1 and CDR2 (germline): MNHNS, SASEGT. The study's findings and limits: Where alpha-beta T cells came from about two months after transplant was reportedly several hundred expanded graft clones. Diversity and T-cell counts at one year after transplant derived mostly from new T cells.

A word on this clonotype: Its antigen remains unknown.

This chain joins TRBV6-1 and TRBJ2-1; 9 positions agree with TRBD2. The sequence was obtained from a boy less than two years old with Wiskott-Aldrich syndrome, due to receive a stem cell transplant. The sample here was PBMCs, taken before TCRalphabeta/CD19-depleted stem cell transplant. The CDR3 nucleotides are TGTGCCAGCAGCGGACGACGACTAGCGGAAACATCCAATGAGCAGTTCTTC. Amino acid sequence: CASSGRRLAETSNEQFF.